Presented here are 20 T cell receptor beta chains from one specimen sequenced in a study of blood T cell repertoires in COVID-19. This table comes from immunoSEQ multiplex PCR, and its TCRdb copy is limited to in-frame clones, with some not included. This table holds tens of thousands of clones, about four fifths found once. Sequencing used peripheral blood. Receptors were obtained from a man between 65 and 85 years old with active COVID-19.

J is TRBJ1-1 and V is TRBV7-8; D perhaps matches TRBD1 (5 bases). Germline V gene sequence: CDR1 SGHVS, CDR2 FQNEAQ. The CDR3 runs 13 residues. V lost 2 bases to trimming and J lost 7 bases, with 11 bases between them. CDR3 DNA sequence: TGTGCCAGCAGCTTACTAGCGGGGGGTGAAGCTTTCTTT. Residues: CASSLLAGGEAFF.

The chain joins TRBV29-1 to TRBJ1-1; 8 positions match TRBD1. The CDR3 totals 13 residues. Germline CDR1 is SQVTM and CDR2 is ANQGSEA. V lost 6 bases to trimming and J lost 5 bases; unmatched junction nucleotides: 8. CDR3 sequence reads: CSVGQVFYTEAFF. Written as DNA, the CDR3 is TGCAGCGTGGGACAGGTTTTTTATACTGAAGCTTTCTTT. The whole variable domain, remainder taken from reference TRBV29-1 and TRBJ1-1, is SAVISQKPSRDICQRGTSLTIQCQVDSQVTMMFWYRQQPGQSLTLIATANQGSEATYESGFVIDKFPISRPNLTFSTLTVSNMSPEDSSIYLCSVGQVFYTEAFFGQGTRLTVV.

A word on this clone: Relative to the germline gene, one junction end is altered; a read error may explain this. The CDR3 here is CASSLGLAGAGTDTQYF. CDR3 bases: TGTGCTAGCAGCTTAGGACTAGCGGGAGCCGGGACAGATACGCAGTATTTT. The chain employs TRBV7-7 and TRBJ2-3, with 13 bases identical to TRBD2. This CDR3 contains 17 residues. Germline V gene lookup returns CDR1 SSHAT and CDR2 FNYEAQ (reference sequence).

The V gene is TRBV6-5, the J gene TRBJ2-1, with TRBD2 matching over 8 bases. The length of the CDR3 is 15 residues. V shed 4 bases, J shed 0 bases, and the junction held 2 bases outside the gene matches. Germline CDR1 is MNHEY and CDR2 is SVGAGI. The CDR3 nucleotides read TGTGCCAGCAGTTGGACTAGCAGCTCCTACAATGAGCAGTTCTTC. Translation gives CASSWTSSSYNEQFF.

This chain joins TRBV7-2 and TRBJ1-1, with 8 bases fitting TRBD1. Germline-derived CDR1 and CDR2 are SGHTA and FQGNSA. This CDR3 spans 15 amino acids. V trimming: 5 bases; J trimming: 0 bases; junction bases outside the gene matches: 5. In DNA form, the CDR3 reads TGTGCCAGCAGCCCGACAGGGGCGATGAACACTGAAGCTTTCTTT. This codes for CASSPTGAMNTEAFF.

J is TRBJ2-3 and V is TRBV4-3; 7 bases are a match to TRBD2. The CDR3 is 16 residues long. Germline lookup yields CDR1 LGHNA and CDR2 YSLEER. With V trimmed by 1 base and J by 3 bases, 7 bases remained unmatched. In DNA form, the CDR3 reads TGCGCCAGCAGCCAAGTGGGGGGAGGGCCGACAGATACGCAGTATTTT. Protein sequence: CASSQVGGGPTDTQYF.

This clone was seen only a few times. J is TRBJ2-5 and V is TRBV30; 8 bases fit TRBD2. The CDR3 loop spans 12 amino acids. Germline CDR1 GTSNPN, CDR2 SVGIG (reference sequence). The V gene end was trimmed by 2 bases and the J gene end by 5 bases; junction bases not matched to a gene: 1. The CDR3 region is CAWSRGGETQYF. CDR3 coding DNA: TGTGCCTGGAGTCGGGGGGGTGAGACCCAGTACTTC.

CDR3 loop: CASSLDLNTEAFF. The CDR3 DNA sequence: TGTGCCAGCTCACTGGACTTGAACACTGAAGCTTTCTTT. The V and J genes are TRBV18 and TRBJ1-1; unclear D gene. Germline CDR1 KGHSH, CDR2 LQKENI. V was pared by 4 bases and J by 0 bases, with 6 bases between. The CDR3 spans 13 residues.

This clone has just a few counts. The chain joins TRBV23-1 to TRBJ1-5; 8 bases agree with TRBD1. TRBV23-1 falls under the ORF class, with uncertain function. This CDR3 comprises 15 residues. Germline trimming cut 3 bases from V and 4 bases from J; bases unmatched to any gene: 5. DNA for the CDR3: TGCGCCAGCAGTCATTCTGACAGGGGAAATCAGCCCCAGCATTTT. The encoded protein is CASSHSDRGNQPQHF.

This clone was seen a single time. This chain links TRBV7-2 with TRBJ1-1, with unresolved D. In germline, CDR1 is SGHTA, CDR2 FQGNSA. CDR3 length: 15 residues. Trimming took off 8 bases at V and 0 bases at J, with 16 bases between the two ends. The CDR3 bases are TGTGCCAGCGGTTTGGGCAGTAGATTGAACACTGAAGCTTTCTTT. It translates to CASGLGSRLNTEAFF.

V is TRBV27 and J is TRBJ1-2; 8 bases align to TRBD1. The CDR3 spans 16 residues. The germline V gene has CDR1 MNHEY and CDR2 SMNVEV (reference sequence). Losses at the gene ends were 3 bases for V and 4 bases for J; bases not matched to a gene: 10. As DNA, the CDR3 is TGTGCCAGCAGTTTTCTCCCCGGACAGGGAGGCTATGGCTACACCTTC. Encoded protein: CASSFLPGQGGYGYTF.

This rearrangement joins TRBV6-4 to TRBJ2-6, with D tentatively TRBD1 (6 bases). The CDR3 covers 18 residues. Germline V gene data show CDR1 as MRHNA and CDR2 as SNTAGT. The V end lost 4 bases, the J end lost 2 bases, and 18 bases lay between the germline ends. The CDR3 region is CASSVKGGQLPGANVLTF. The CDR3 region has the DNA TGTGCCAGCAGTGTCAAAGGGGGACAATTGCCTGGGGCCAACGTCCTGACTTTC.

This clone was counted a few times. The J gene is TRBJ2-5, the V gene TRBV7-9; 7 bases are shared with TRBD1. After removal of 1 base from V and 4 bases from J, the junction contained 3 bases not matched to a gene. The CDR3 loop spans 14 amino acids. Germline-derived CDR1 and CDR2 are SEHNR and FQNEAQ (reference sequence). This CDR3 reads CASSLGRGIETQYF. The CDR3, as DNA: TGTGCCAGCAGCTTAGGCAGGGGGATAGAGACCCAGTACTTC.

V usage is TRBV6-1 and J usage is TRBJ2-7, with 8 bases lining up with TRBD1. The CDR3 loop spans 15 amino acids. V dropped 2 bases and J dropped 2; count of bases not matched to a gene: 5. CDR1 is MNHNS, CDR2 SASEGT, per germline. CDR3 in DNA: TGTGCCAGCAGTGAACTAGGACAGGGACCCTACGAGCAGTACTTC. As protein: CASSELGQGPYEQYF.

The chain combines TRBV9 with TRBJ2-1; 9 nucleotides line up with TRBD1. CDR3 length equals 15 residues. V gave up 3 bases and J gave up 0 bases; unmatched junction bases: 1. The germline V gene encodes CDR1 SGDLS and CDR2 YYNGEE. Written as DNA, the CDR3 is TGTGCCAGCAGCGCGACAGGGGGCTCCTACAATGAGCAGTTCTTC. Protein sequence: CASSATGGSYNEQFF.

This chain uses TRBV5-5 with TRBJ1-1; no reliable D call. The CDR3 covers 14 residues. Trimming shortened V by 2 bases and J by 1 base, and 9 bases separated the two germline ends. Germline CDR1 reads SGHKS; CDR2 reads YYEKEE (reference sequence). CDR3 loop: CASSFRLANTEAFF. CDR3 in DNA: TGTGCCAGCAGCTTTCGGCTAGCGAACACTGAAGCTTTCTTT.

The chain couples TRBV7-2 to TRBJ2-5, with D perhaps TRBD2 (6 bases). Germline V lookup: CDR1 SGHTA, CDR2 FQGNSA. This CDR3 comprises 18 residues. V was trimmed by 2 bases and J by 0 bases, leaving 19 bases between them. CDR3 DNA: TGTGCCAGCAGCTTAAGATGGGGAGTCGGGAGTAACCAAGAGACCCAGTACTTC. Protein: CASSLRWGVGSNQETQYF.

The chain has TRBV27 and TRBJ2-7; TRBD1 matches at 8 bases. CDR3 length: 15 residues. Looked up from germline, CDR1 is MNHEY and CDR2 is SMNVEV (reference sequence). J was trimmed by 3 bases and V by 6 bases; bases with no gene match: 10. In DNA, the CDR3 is TGTGCCAGCAGGGGGGACAGGTCCTACCTCTACGAGCAGTACTTC. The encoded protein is CASRGDRSYLYEQYF.

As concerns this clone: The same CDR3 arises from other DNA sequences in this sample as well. The CDR3 here is CASSQAPTGQIEYNEQFF. The CDR3 DNA follows: TGTGCCAGCAGCCAGGCCCCCACCGGACAAATAGAGTACAATGAGCAGTTCTTC. The rearrangement uses TRBV4-2 and TRBJ2-1, with a tentative D call TRBD1 (5 bases). Germline V lookup: CDR1 LGHNA, CDR2 YNFKEQ. Trimming shortened V by 3 bases and J by 4 bases, and 22 bases separated the two germline ends. This CDR3 has 18 residues.

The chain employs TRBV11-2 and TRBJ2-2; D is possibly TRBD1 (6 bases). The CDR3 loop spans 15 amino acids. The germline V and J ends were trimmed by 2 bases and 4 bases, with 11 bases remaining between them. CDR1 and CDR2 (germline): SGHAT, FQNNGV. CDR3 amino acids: CASSLRRGGTGELFF. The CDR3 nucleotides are TGTGCCAGCAGCTTACGGAGAGGGGGCACCGGGGAGCTGTTTTTT. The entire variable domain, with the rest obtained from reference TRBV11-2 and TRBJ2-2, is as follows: EAGVAQSPRYKIIEKRQSVAFWCNPISGHATLYWYQQILGQGPKLLIQFQNNGVVDDSQLPKDRFSAERLKGVDSTLKIQPAKLEDSAVYLCASSLRRGGTGELFFGEGSRLTVL.